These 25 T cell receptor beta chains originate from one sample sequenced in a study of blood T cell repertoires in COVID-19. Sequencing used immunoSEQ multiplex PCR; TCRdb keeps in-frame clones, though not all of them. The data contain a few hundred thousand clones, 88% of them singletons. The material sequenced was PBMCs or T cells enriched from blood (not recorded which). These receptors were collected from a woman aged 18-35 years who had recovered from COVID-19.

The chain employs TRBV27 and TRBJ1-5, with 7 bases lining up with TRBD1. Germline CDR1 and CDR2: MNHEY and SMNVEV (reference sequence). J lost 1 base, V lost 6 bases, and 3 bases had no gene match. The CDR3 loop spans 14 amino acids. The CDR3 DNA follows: TGTGCCAGCAGCACGGGACAGAGCAATCAGCCCCAGCATTTT. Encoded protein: CASSTGQSNQPQHF.

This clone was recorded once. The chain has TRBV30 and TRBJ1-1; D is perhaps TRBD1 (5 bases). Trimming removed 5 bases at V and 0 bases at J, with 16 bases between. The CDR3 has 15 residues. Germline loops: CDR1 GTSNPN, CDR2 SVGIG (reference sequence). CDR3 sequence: CAWSRDPFMNTEAFF. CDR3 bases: TGTGCCTGGTCCAGGGATCCCTTCATGAACACTGAAGCTTTCTTT.

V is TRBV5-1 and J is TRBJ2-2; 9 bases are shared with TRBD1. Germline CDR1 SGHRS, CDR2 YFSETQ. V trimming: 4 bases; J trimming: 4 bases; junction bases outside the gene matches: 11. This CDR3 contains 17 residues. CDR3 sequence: CASSPRDRASFTGELFF. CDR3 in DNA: TGCGCCAGCAGCCCCCGGGACAGGGCTTCCTTCACCGGGGAGCTGTTTTTT. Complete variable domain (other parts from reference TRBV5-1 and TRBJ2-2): KAGVTQTPRYLIKTRGQQVTLSCSPISGHRSVSWYQQTPGQGLQFLFEYFSETQRNKGNFPGRFSGRQFSNSRSEMNVSTLELGDSALYLCASSPRDRASFTGELFFGEGSRLTVL.

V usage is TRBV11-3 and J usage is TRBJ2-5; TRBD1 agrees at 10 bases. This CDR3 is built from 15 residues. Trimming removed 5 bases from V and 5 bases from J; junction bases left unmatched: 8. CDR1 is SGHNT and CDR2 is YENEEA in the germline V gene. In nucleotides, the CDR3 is TGTGCCAGCAGCCACGGACAGGGGGGGGTGGAGACCCAGTACTTC. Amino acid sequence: CASSHGQGGVETQYF.

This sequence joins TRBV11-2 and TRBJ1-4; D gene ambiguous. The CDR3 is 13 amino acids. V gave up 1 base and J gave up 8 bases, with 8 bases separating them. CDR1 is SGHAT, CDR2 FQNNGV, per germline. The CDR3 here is CASSLGQAEKLFF. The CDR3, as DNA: TGTGCCAGCAGCTTAGGGCAGGCGGAAAAACTGTTTTTT.

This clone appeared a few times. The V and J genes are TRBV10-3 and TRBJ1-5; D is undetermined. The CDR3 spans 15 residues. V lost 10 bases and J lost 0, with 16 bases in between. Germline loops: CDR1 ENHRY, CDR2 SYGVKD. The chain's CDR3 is CATGRLDGSNQPQHF. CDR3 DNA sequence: TGTGCCACGGGTCGCCTAGACGGTAGCAATCAGCCCCAGCATTTT.

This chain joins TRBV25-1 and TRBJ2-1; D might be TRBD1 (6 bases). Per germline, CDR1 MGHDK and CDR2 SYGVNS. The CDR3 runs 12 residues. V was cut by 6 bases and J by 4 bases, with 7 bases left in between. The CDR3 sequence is CASRDSYNEQFF. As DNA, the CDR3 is TGTGCCAGCAGGGACAGTTACAATGAGCAGTTCTTC.

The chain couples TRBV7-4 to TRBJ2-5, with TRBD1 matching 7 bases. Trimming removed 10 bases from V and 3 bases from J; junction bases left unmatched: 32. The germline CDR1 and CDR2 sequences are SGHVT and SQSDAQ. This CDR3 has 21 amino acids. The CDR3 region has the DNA TGTGCCACCTCCCGAGGGTTGGGAAAATTCCACACAGGGACAGCCGAAGAGACCCAGTACTTC. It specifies CATSRGLGKFHTGTAEETQYF.

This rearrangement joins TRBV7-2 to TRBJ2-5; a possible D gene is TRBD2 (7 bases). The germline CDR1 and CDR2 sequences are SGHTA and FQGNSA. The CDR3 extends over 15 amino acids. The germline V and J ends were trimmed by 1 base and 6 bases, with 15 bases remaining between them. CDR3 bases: TGTGCCAGCAGCTTAGGGGGAGGGGGTATGAAGACCCAGTACTTC. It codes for CASSLGGGGMKTQYF.

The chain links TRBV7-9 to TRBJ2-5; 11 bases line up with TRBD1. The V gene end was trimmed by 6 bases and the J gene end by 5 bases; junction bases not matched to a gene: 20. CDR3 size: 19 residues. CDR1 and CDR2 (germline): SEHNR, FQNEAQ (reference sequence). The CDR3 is CASRKTGTGGPLGLETQYF. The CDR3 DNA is TGTGCCAGCAGGAAAACCGGGACAGGGGGTCCCCTTGGGCTGGAGACCCAGTACTTC.

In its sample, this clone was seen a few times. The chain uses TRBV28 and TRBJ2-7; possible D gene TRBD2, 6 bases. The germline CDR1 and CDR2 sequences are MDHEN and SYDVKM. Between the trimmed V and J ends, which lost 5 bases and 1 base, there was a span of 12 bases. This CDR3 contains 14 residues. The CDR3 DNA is TGTGCCAGCAGTCTCCGGGACTGGTCCTACGAGCAGTACTTC. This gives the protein CASSLRDWSYEQYF.

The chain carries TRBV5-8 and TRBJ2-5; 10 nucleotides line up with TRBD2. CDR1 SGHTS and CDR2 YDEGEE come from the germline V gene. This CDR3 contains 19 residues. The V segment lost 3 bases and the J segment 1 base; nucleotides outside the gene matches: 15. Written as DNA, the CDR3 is TGTGCCAGCAGCTCGGGGAGGACTAGCGGTCGTGTAGCCCAAGAGACCCAGTACTTC. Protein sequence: CASSSGRTSGRVAQETQYF. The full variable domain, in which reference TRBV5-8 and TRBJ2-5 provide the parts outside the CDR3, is EAGVTQSPTHLIKTRGQQATLRCSPISGHTSVYWYQQALGLGLQFLLWYDEGEERNRGNFPPRFSGRQFPNYSSELNVNALELEDSALYLCASSSGRTSGRVAQETQYFGPGTRLLVL.

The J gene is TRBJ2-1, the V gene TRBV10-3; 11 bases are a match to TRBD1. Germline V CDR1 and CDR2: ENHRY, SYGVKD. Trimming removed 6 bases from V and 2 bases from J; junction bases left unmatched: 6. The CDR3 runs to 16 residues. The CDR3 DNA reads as TGTGCCATCAGCGGACAGGGGGCTTCACCCTACAATGAGCAGTTCTTC. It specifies CAISGQGASPYNEQFF.

CDR3 coding DNA: TGTGCCAGCAGCCCCGCCAGGGAATCCTACGAGCAGTACTTC. It codes for CASSPARESYEQYF. The gene calls are TRBV28 and TRBJ2-7, with D tentatively TRBD1 (5 bases). The CDR3 is made up of 14 amino acids. Trimming removed 6 bases at V and 1 base at J, with 13 bases between. The germline V gene encodes CDR1 MDHEN and CDR2 SYDVKM.

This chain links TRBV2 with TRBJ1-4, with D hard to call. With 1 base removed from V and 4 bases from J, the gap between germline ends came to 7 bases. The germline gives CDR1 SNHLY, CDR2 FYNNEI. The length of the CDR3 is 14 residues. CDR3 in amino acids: CASSEVVFNEKLFF. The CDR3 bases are TGTGCCAGCAGTGAAGTTGTATTTAATGAAAAACTGTTTTTT.

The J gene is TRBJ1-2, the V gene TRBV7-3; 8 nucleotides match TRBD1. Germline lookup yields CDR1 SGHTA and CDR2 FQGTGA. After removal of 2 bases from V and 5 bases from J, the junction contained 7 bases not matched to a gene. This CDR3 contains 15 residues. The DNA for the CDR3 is TGTGCCAGCAGCTTAGCCGGACAGGGACCATATGGCTACACCTTC. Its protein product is CASSLAGQGPYGYTF.

The CDR3: CASSPGLGGASWDGYTF. As DNA, the CDR3 is TGCGCCAGCAGCCCGGGGTTAGGGGGCGCGTCATGGGATGGCTACACCTTC. The rearrangement joins TRBV4-1 to TRBJ1-2, with 7 bases fitting TRBD1. V lost 4 bases to trimming and J lost 6 bases; unmatched junction nucleotides: 17. This CDR3 spans 17 amino acids. Germline CDR1 is MGHRA and CDR2 is YSYEKL.

CDR3 DNA sequence: TGTGCCAGCCAGGACACAGATAATTCACCCCTCCACTTT. This gives the protein CASQDTDNSPLHF. V is TRBV6-5 and J is TRBJ1-6, with D possibly being TRBD1 (5 bases). Looked up from germline, CDR1 is MNHEY and CDR2 is SVGAGI. The CDR3 totals 13 residues. V was cut by 8 bases and J by 5 bases, with 10 bases left in between.

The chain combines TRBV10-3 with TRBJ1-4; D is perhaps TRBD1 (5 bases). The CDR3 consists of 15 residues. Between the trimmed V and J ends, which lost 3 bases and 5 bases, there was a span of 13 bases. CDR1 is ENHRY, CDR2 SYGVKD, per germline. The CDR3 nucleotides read TGTGCCATCAGTGACGGGGCAGGGAGGAATGAAAAACTGTTTTTT. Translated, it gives CAISDGAGRNEKLFF.

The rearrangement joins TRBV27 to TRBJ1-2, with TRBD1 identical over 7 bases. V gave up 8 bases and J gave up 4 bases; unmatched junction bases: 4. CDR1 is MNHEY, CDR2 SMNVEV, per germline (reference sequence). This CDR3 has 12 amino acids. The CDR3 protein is CASCRTGYGYTF. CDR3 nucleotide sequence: TGTGCCAGCTGTAGGACAGGCTATGGCTACACCTTC.

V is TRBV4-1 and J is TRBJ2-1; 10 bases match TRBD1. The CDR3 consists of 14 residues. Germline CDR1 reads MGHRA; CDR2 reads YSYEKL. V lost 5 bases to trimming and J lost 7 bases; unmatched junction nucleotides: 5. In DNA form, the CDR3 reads TGCGCCAGCAGCTTCGGGACAGGGGTAAATGAGCAGTTCTTC. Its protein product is CASSFGTGVNEQFF.

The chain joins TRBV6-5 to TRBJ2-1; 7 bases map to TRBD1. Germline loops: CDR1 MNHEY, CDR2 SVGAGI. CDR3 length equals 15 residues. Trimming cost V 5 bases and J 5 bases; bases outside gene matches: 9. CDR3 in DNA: TGTGCCAGCAGTACACAGGGGTCCAGCAACAATGAGCAGTTCTTC. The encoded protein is CASSTQGSSNNEQFF.

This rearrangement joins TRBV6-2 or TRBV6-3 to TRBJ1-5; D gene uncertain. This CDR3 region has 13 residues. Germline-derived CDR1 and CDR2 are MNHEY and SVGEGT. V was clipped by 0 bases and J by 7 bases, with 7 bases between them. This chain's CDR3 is CASSYSRQQPQHF. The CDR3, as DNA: TGTGCCAGCAGTTACTCTCGACAACAGCCCCAGCATTTT.

CDR3 residues: CASSPRTGDGDGYTF. As DNA, the CDR3 is TGTGCCAGCAGCCCGCGGACAGGGGATGGAGATGGCTACACCTTC. The rearrangement uses TRBV7-9 and TRBJ1-2; TRBD1 aligns across 9 bases. V was clipped by 5 bases and J by 6 bases; unmatched bases: 10. This CDR3 contains 15 residues. Germline CDR1 SEHNR, CDR2 FQNEAQ (reference sequence). Looking up the rest from reference TRBV7-9 and TRBJ1-2 gives the full variable domain: DTGVSQNPRHKITKRGQNVTFRCDPISEHNRLYWYRQTLGQGPEFLTYFQNEAQLEKSRLLSDRFSAERPKGSFSTLEIQRTEQGDSAMYLCASSPRTGDGDGYTFGSGTRLTVV.

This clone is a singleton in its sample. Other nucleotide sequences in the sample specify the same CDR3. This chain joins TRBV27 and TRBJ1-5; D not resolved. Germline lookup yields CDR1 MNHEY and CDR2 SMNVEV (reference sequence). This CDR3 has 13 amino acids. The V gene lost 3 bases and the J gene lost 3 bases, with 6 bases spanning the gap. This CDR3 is CASSLSLNQPQHF. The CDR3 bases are TGTGCCAGCAGTTTGTCCCTCAATCAGCCCCAGCATTTT.